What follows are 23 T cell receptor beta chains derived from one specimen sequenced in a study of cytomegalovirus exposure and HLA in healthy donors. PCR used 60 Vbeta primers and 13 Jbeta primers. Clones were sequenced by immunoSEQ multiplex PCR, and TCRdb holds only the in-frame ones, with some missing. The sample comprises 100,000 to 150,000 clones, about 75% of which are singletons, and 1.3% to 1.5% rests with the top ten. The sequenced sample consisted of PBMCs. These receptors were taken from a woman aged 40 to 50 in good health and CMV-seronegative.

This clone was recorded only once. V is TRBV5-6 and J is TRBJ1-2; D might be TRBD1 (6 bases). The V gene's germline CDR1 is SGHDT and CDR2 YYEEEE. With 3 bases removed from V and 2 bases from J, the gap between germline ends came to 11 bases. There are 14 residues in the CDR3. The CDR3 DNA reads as TGTGCCAGCAGCTCTCCGGACAGAAACTATGGCTACACCTTC. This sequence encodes CASSSPDRNYGYTF.

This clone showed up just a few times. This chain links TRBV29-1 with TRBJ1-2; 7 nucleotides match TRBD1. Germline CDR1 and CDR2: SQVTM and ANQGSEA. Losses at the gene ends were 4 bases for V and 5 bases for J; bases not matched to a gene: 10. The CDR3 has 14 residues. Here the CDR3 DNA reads TGCAGCGTTGCTGATAGGGACAGTGAATATGGCTACACCTTC. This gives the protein CSVADRDSEYGYTF.

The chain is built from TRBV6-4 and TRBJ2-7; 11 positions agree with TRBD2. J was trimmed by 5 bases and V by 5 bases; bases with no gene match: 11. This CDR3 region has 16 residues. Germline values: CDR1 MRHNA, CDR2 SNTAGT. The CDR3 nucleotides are TGTGCCAGCAGTCGACTAGCGGGGCTACCCGGGGACGAGCAGTACTTC. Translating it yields CASSRLAGLPGDEQYF.

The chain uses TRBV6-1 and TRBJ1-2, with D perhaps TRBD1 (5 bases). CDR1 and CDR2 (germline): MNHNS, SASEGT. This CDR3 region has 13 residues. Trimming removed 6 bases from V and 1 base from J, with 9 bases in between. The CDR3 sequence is CASRIQGNYGYTF. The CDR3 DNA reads TGTGCCAGCAGAATTCAGGGTAACTATGGCTACACCTTC.

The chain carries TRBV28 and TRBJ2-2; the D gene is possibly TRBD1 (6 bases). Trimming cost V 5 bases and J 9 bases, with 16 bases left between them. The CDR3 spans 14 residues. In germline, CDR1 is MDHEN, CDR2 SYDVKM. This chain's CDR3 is CASSLENRVRELFF. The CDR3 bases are TGTGCCAGCAGTCTAGAAAACAGGGTTAGGGAGCTGTTTTTT.

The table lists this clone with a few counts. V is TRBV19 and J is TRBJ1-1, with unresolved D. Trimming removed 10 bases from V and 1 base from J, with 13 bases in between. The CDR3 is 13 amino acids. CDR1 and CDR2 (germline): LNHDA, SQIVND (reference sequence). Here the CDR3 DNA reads TGTGCCACCTACCGATCCCAGAACACTGAAGCTTTCTTT. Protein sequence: CATYRSQNTEAFF.

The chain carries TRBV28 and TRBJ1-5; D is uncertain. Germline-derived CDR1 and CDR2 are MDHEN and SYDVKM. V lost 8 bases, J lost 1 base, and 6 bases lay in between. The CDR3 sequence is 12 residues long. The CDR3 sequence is CASRSSNQPQHF. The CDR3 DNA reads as TGTGCCAGCCGGAGCAGCAATCAGCCCCAGCATTTT.

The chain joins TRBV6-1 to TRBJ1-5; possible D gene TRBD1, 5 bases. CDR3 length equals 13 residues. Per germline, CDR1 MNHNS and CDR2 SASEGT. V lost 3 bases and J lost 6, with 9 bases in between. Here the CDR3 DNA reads TGTGCCAGCAGTGACAGGGCTAGTCAGCCCCAGCATTTT. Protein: CASSDRASQPQHF.

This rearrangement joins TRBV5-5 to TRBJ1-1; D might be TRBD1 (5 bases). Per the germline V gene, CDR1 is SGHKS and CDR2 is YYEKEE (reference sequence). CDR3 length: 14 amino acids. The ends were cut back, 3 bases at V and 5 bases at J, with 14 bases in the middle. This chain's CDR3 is CASSSPVRGTEAFF. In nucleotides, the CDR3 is TGTGCCAGCAGCTCCCCGGTCCGGGGGACTGAAGCTTTCTTT.

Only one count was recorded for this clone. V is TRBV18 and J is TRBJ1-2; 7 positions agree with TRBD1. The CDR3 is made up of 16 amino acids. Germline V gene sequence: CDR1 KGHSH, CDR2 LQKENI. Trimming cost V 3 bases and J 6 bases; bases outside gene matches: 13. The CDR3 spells CASSPPDRAHGNGYTF. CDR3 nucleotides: TGTGCCAGCTCACCTCCAGACAGGGCCCACGGAAATGGCTACACCTTC.

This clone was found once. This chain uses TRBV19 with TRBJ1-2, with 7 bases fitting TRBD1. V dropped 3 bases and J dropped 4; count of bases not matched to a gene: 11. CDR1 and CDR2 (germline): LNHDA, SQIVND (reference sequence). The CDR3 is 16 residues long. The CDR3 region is CASSIFKGAGSYGYTF. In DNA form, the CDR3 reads TGTGCCAGTAGTATTTTCAAGGGGGCGGGTAGCTATGGCTACACCTTC.

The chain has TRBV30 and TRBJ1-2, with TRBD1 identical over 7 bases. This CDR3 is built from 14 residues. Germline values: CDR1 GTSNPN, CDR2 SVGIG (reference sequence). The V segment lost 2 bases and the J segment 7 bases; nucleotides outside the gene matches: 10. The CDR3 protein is CAWSPTLHRGGYTF. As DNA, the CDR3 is TGTGCCTGGAGTCCGACCCTCCACAGGGGTGGCTACACCTTC.

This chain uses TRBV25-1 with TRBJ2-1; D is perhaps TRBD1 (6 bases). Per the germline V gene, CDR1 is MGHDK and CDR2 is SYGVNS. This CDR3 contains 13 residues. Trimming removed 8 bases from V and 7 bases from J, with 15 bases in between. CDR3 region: CASAVQGGNEQFF. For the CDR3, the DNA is TGTGCCAGCGCCGTACAGGGTGGAAATGAGCAGTTCTTC.

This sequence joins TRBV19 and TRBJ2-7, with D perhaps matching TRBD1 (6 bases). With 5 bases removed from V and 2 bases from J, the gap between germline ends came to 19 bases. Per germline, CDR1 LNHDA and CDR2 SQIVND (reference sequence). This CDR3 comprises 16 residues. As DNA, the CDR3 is TGTGCCAGTAGTTTCGGGACACTTGGGATGACCTACGAGCAGTACTTC. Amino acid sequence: CASSFGTLGMTYEQYF.

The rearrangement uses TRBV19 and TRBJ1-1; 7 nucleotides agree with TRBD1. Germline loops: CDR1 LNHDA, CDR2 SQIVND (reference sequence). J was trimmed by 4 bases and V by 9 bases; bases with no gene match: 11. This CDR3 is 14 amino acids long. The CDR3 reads CASTQGGSGTEAFF. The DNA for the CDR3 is TGTGCCAGCACCCAAGGGGGCTCGGGCACTGAAGCTTTCTTT.

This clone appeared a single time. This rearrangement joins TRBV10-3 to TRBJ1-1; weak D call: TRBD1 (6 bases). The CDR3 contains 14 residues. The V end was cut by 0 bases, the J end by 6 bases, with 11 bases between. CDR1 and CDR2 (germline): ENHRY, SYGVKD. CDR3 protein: CAISESTGTSEAFF. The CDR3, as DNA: TGTGCCATCAGTGAGTCTACAGGGACCTCTGAAGCTTTCTTT.

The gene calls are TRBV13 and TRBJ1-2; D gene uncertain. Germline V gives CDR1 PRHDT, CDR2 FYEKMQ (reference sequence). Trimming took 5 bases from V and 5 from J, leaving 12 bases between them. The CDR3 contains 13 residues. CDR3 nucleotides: TGTGCCAGCAGCCCCGTGTTTGTTTATGGCTACACCTTC. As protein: CASSPVFVYGYTF.

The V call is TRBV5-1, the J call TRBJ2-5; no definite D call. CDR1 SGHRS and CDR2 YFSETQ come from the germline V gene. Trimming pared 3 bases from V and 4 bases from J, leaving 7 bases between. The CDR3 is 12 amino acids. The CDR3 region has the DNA TGCGCCAGCAGCTCCCGAGGAGAGACCCAGTACTTC. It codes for CASSSRGETQYF.

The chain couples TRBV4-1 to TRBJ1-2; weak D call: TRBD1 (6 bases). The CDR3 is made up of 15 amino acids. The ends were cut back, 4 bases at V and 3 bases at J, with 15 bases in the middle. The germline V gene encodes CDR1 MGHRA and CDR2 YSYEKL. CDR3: CASSLRGGAYYGYTF. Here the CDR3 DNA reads TGCGCCAGCAGCCTCCGAGGGGGGGCCTACTATGGCTACACCTTC.

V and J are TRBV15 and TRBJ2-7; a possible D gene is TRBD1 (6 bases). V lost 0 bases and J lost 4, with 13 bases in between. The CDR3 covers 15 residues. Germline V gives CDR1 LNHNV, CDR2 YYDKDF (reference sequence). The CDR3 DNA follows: TGTGCCACCAGCAGAGAGAGACAGGAAACGTACGAGCAGTACTTC. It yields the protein CATSRERQETYEQYF.

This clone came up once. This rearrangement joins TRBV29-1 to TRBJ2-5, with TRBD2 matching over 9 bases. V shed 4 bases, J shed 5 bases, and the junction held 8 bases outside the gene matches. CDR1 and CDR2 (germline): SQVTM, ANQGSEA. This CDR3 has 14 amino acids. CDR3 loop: CSVVGSAGGETQYF. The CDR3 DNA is TGCAGCGTTGTGGGGTCCGCGGGGGGGGAGACCCAGTACTTC.

The CDR3 nucleotides are TGTGCCAGCAGCCCCGGACAGACCACTGAAGCTTTCTTT. This encodes CASSPGQTTEAFF. The chain employs TRBV7-9 and TRBJ1-1; TRBD1 is a possible D gene (6 bases). Looked up from germline, CDR1 is SEHNR and CDR2 is FQNEAQ (reference sequence). V lost 5 bases to trimming and J lost 4 bases, with 11 bases between them. The CDR3 contains 13 residues.

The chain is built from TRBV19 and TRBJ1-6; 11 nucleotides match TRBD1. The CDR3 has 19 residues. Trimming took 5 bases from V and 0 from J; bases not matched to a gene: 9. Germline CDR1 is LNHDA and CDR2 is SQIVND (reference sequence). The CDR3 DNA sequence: TGTGCCAGTAGTTACTACGGGACAGGGGGTAGCTCCTATAATTCACCCCTCCACTTT. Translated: CASSYYGTGGSSYNSPLHF.